These 22 T cell receptor beta chains originate from one sample sequenced in a study of blood T cell repertoires in COVID-19. Only in-frame clones appear in the TCRdb table, and some are missing; sequencing was by immunoSEQ multiplex PCR. The table lists under 200,000 clones, about 88% of them singletons. Input material: peripheral blood. The receptors here all came from a woman aged 60-75 years with COVID-19, enrolled during active disease.

V and J are TRBV27 and TRBJ2-1; 12 nucleotides line up with TRBD2. CDR3 size: 20 residues. V lost 0 bases to trimming and J lost 4 bases; unmatched junction nucleotides: 13. CDR1 and CDR2 from the germline V gene are MNHEY and SMNVEV (reference sequence). The CDR3: CASSLSGLAGGAPQYNEQFF. The CDR3 region has the DNA TGTGCCAGCAGTTTATCGGGGCTAGCGGGAGGGGCCCCTCAGTACAATGAGCAGTTCTTC.

The chain recombines TRBV12-5 with TRBJ2-1; D unresolved. Per the germline V gene, CDR1 is LGHNT and CDR2 is FRNRAP. CDR3 length: 14 amino acids. The V gene lost 7 bases and the J gene lost 3 bases, with 13 bases spanning the gap. CDR3 nucleotide sequence: TGTGCTAGTGCTCGCGACAACCTCTACAATGAGCAGTTCTTC. Amino acids: CASARDNLYNEQFF.

The rearrangement joins TRBV13 to TRBJ1-2; possible D gene TRBD1, 6 bases. From germline, CDR1 is PRHDT and CDR2 FYEKMQ (reference sequence). This CDR3 spans 14 amino acids. V lost 4 bases and J lost 5, with 14 bases in between. For the CDR3, the DNA is TGTGCCAGCAGCTCCAGGGGATGGGAGTATGGCTACACCTTC. This gives the protein CASSSRGWEYGYTF.

This clone was seen just once. The V and J genes are TRBV7-3 and TRBJ2-2; the D gene is possibly TRBD1 (6 bases). CDR1 SGHTA and CDR2 FQGTGA come from the germline V gene. The CDR3 is 16 residues long. V was cut by 3 bases and J by 0 bases, with 11 bases left in between. The CDR3 nucleotides are TGTGCCAGCAGCTTGGTGGGGGCGCCGAACACCGGGGAGCTGTTTTTT. Amino acid sequence: CASSLVGAPNTGELFF.

The chain recombines TRBV29-1 with TRBJ1-1; a weak D match, TRBD1 (5 bases). V was clipped by 0 bases and J by 6 bases, with 11 bases between them. CDR3 length equals 13 residues. Germline values: CDR1 SQVTM, CDR2 ANQGSEA. The CDR3 here is CSVEDPLGAEAFF. CDR3 sequence (DNA): TGCAGCGTTGAAGATCCCCTAGGGGCTGAAGCTTTCTTT.

This clone was counted a few times. V and J are TRBV10-1 and TRBJ2-2; TRBD1 might be the D (5 bases). Trimming stripped 5 bases from V and 4 bases from J, with 11 bases between. From germline, CDR1 is WNHNN and CDR2 SYGVQD (reference sequence). This CDR3 contains 14 residues. The CDR3 coding sequence is TGCGCCAGCAGTCAGGGTGGTGCCACCGGGGAGCTGTTTTTT. It yields the protein CASSQGGATGELFF.

V usage is TRBV9 and J usage is TRBJ2-1; no firm D call. This CDR3 comprises 17 residues. The ends were cut back, 0 bases at V and 2 bases at J, with 15 bases in the middle. Germline V gene data show CDR1 as SGDLS and CDR2 as YYNGEE. The chain's CDR3 is CASSVALLALPYNEQFF. The CDR3 DNA follows: TGTGCCAGCAGCGTAGCCCTGTTAGCTCTACCCTACAATGAGCAGTTCTTC.

The V gene is TRBV12-3 or TRBV12-4, the J gene TRBJ1-1; 7 bases map to TRBD1. The CDR3 runs to 13 residues. V lost 6 bases, J lost 1 base, and 2 bases stayed unmatched. The CDR3 loop reads CASSNRGNTEAFF. For the CDR3, the DNA is TGTGCCAGCAGCAACAGGGGGAACACTGAAGCTTTCTTT.

V is TRBV3-1 (or the pseudogene TRBV3-2) and J is TRBJ2-1, with 8 bases fitting TRBD1. Germline CDR1 is LGHDT and CDR2 is YNNKEL (reference sequence). The CDR3 is made up of 15 amino acids. After removal of 1 base from V and 9 bases from J, the junction contained 8 bases not matched to a gene. The CDR3 DNA sequence: TGTGCCAGCAGCCAAGGGAGGACAGGGAGGCGTGAGCAGTTCTTC. This encodes CASSQGRTGRREQFF.

This chain uses TRBV27 with TRBJ1-1; D unclear. The CDR3 contains 14 residues. Deletions cut 3 bases from V and 0 bases from J, with 8 bases between. Germline assignment: CDR1 MNHEY and CDR2 SMNVEV (reference sequence). CDR3 DNA: TGTGCCAGCAGTTTTTCATCCCTGAACACTGAAGCTTTCTTT. It translates to CASSFSSLNTEAFF.

The V gene is TRBV18, the J gene TRBJ1-2; tentatively, D is TRBD1 (6 bases). Trimming cost V 5 bases and J 4 bases, with 11 bases left between them. There are 13 residues in the CDR3. Germline values: CDR1 KGHSH, CDR2 LQKENI. CDR3 bases: TGTGCCAGCTCAGAAGGACAGTTCTATGGCTACACCTTC. Protein sequence: CASSEGQFYGYTF.

The rearrangement uses TRBV27 and TRBJ1-6; TRBD1 is a possible D gene (6 bases). With 1 base removed from V and 8 bases from J, the gap between germline ends came to 6 bases. Per germline, CDR1 MNHEY and CDR2 SMNVEV (reference sequence). CDR3 length: 13 amino acids. CDR3 loop: CASSLYRDSPLHF. In DNA, the CDR3 is TGTGCCAGCAGTTTATACAGGGATTCACCCCTCCACTTT.

The chain uses TRBV25-1 and TRBJ1-1, with a possible D match to TRBD1 (5 bases). Germline V gene data show CDR1 as MGHDK and CDR2 as SYGVNS. This CDR3 has 15 residues. Trimming removed 6 bases from V and 1 base from J, with 15 bases in between. CDR3 DNA sequence: TGTGCCAGCAGCGGCGGGGGATCGGGGAACACTGAAGCTTTCTTT. Encoded protein: CASSGGGSGNTEAFF.

The rearrangement links TRBV9 to TRBJ2-2; the D gene is possibly TRBD1 (5 bases). Per the germline V gene, CDR1 is SGDLS and CDR2 is YYNGEE. V lost 0 bases and J lost 3, with 6 bases in between. The CDR3 runs 14 residues. In DNA form, the CDR3 reads TGTGCCAGCAGCGTAGCGACAGACACCGGGGAGCTGTTTTTT. Its protein is CASSVATDTGELFF.

The rearrangement uses TRBV5-1 and TRBJ2-7, with D possibly matching TRBD1 (6 bases). The CDR3 sequence is 15 residues long. From germline, CDR1 is SGHRS and CDR2 YFSETQ. V shed 4 bases and J shed 7 bases, with 21 bases lying between them. The CDR3: CASSHRDNPTLEQYF. In nucleotides, the CDR3 is TGCGCCAGCAGCCACCGGGACAACCCTACGTTGGAGCAGTACTTC.

V usage is TRBV19 and J usage is TRBJ2-1; 9 bases match TRBD2. After removal of 5 bases from V and 10 bases from J, the junction contained 12 bases not matched to a gene. The germline CDR1 and CDR2 sequences are LNHDA and SQIVND (reference sequence). This CDR3 comprises 15 residues. The CDR3 region is CASSLTSGPRGEQFF. The CDR3 DNA reads as TGTGCCAGTAGTTTAACTAGCGGGCCCCGAGGGGAGCAGTTCTTC. Variable domain in full (rest from reference TRBV19 and TRBJ2-1): DGGITQSPKYLFRKEGQNVTLSCEQNLNHDAMYWYRQDPGQGLRLIYYSQIVNDFQKGDIAEGYSVSREKKESFPLTVTSAQKNPTAFYLCASSLTSGPRGEQFFGPGTRLTVL.

This clone was seen once. This chain connects TRBV3-1 (or the pseudogene TRBV3-2) to TRBJ1-3; TRBD1 aligns across 8 bases. The V gene's germline CDR1 is LGHDT and CDR2 YNNKEL (reference sequence). The trim removed 4 bases at V and 3 bases at J, leaving 8 bases unmatched. The CDR3 consists of 16 residues. The CDR3 sequence: CASSLGLGQGGNTIYF. Here the CDR3 DNA reads TGTGCCAGCAGCCTAGGACTTGGACAGGGTGGAAACACCATATATTTT.

The rearrangement joins TRBV5-1 to TRBJ2-7; tentative D call: TRBD1 (6 bases). CDR3 length equals 15 residues. Germline assignment: CDR1 SGHRS and CDR2 YFSETQ. V was shortened by 4 bases and J by 0 bases, with 14 bases between the two germline ends. CDR3 sequence reads: CASSRGQLNSYEQYF. The CDR3 region has the DNA TGCGCCAGCAGCCGAGGACAGCTGAACTCCTACGAGCAGTACTTC.

J is TRBJ2-5 and V is TRBV7-3, with D tentatively TRBD2 (6 bases). Between the trimmed V and J ends, which lost 3 bases and 5 bases, there was a span of 13 bases. Germline CDR1 is SGHTA and CDR2 is FQGTGA. The CDR3 runs to 14 residues. CDR3 sequence reads: CASSFVGRQETQYF. In DNA, the CDR3 is TGTGCCAGCAGCTTCGTAGGGAGGCAGGAGACCCAGTACTTC.

The chain couples TRBV19 to TRBJ2-5; the D gene is possibly TRBD2 (5 bases). Trimming removed 3 bases at V and 5 bases at J, with 7 bases between. Per germline, CDR1 LNHDA and CDR2 SQIVND (reference sequence). This CDR3 region has 12 residues. The CDR3 sequence: CASSIGGETQYF. CDR3 nucleotide sequence: TGTGCCAGTAGTATCGGCGGGGAGACCCAGTACTTC.

The chain carries TRBV19 and TRBJ1-5; the D is unclear. Germline CDR1 and CDR2: LNHDA and SQIVND (reference sequence). The CDR3 sequence is 14 residues long. Trimming shortened V by 3 bases and J by 4 bases, and 10 bases separated the two germline ends. The CDR3 here is CASSMGGRNQPQHF. In DNA form, the CDR3 reads TGTGCCAGTAGTATGGGAGGGAGGAATCAGCCCCAGCATTTT.

This chain's CDR3 is CASSLRTEDTQYF. The CDR3 DNA sequence: TGTGCCAGCAGCTTAAGAACTGAGGATACGCAGTATTTT. V is TRBV7-3 and J is TRBJ2-3; D unclear. Trimming pared 1 base from V and 6 bases from J, leaving 8 bases between. The CDR3 covers 13 residues. In germline, CDR1 is SGHTA, CDR2 FQGTGA.